These 15 T cell receptor beta chains were all obtained from the same sample, sequenced in a study of T-cell reconstitution after alpha-beta-depleted transplantation in children. The authors prepared the TCRbeta library with unique molecular identifiers. In TCRdb, the PCR reads were re-called with MiXCR into one record per CDR3 protein. The sample shows around 700,000 distinct CDR3 sequences, around 13% of them seen only once. Material: PBMCs, obtained before TCRalphabeta/CD19-depleted stem cell transplant. Source of these receptors: a girl aged 2-10 years with congenital amegakaryocytic thrombocytopenia, due to receive a stem cell transplant.

This clonotype has just one count. The germline gene is not matched at one end of the junction; a read error may be the cause. The rearrangement uses TRBV18 and TRBJ2-2; D might be TRBD1 or TRBD2, each matching 5 bases. CDR3 size: 15 residues. Germline loops: CDR1 KGHSH, CDR2 LQKENI. CDR3 bases: TGTGCCTGCTCACAGGCGGGTACGAACACCGGGGAGCTGTTTTTT. This codes for CACSQAGTNTGELFF.

This clonotype appeared a few times. The chain employs TRBV20-1 and TRBJ2-3; D is unresolved. Trimming took 5 bases from V and 0 from J, leaving 12 bases between them. The length of the CDR3 is 14 residues. CDR1 is DFQATT and CDR2 is SNEGSKA in the germline V gene (reference sequence). CDR3 protein: CSAADDPSTDTQYF. CDR3 DNA: TGCAGTGCTGCGGACGATCCTAGCACAGATACGCAGTATTTT.

This clonotype was found many times. CDR3 sequence reads: CASSLAGDLQETQYF. In DNA form, the CDR3 reads TGTGCCAGCAGTTTGGCGGGAGACCTTCAAGAGACCCAGTACTTC. The chain has TRBV27 and TRBJ2-5; 7 bases agree with TRBD2. Losses at the gene ends were 3 bases for V and 2 bases for J; bases not matched to a gene: 6. The germline V gene encodes CDR1 MNHEY and CDR2 SMNVEV (reference sequence). The CDR3 has 15 amino acids.

The chain has TRBV11-2 and TRBJ2-2, with D perhaps matching TRBD2 (6 bases). Germline CDR1 SGHAT, CDR2 FQNNGV. The ends were cut back, 4 bases at V and 4 bases at J, with 13 bases in the middle. The CDR3 spans 15 residues. Written as DNA, the CDR3 is TGTGCCAGCAGCTCCGACCGGGGGTTCACCGGGGAGCTGTTTTTT. This gives the protein CASSSDRGFTGELFF.

The sample holds a few counts of this clonotype. An end of the junction does not agree with germline; a read error may underlie this. The chain is built from TRBV20-1 and TRBJ2-7; TRBD2 is a possible D gene (6 bases). Germline-derived CDR1 and CDR2 are DFQATT and SNEGSKA (reference sequence). CDR3 length: 15 amino acids. CDR3 in amino acids: CCARDLKRATYEQYF. The CDR3 DNA follows: TGCTGTGCTAGAGATCTCAAGCGGGCGACTTACGAGCAGTACTTC.

V usage is TRBV6-1 and J usage is TRBJ2-3; 12 nucleotides agree with TRBD2. The germline CDR1 and CDR2 sequences are MNHNS and SASEGT. The CDR3 extends over 18 amino acids. Trimming took 0 bases from V and 4 from J; bases not matched to a gene: 8. The CDR3 bases are TGTGCCAGCAGTGAAGCAATCCTAGCGGGAGGGAATCCAGATACGCAGTATTTT. It translates to CASSEAILAGGNPDTQYF.

This clonotype was found many times. The chain uses TRBV20-1 and TRBJ2-1; 8 positions agree with TRBD2. The germline V gene encodes CDR1 DFQATT and CDR2 SNEGSKA (reference sequence). The J segment lost 8 bases and the V segment lost 6 bases, leaving 12 bases of the junction unmatched. The CDR3 has 14 amino acids. The CDR3: CSAASGSRGDEQFF. The CDR3 DNA sequence: TGCAGTGCAGCGAGCGGGAGTCGGGGTGATGAGCAGTTCTTC.

V gene TRBV5-1 combines with J gene TRBJ2-2; D remains ambiguous. The CDR3 runs 15 residues. Germline CDR1 SGHRS, CDR2 YFSETQ. The V end was cut by 4 bases, the J end by 2 bases, with 12 bases between. This chain's CDR3 is CASSQVQTNTGELFF. As DNA, the CDR3 is TGCGCCAGCAGCCAAGTTCAGACCAACACCGGGGAGCTGTTTTTT.

This clonotype was seen ten or more times. This chain joins TRBV29-1 and TRBJ2-6; D is possibly TRBD2 (5 bases). CDR3 length equals 13 residues. CDR1 is SQVTM, CDR2 ANQGSEA, per germline. Trimming removed 4 bases from V and 4 bases from J, with 8 bases in between. Here the CDR3 reads CSVGESGANVLTF. CDR3 bases: TGCAGCGTTGGGGAGTCCGGGGCCAACGTCCTGACTTTC.

Turning to this clonotype: An end of the junction does not agree with germline; a read error may underlie this. The chain joins TRBV5-1 to TRBJ2-1; D gene uncertain. This CDR3 has 19 residues. In germline, CDR1 is SGHRS, CDR2 YFSETQ. This CDR3 reads CASSLAGVGIFSSYHEQFF. The CDR3 DNA sequence: TGCGCCAGCAGCTTGGCTGGTGTGGGAATTTTTAGCTCCTACCATGAGCAGTTCTTC.

Ten or more counts support this clonotype. V gene TRBV20-1 combines with J gene TRBJ2-7, with 8 bases identical to TRBD2. J was trimmed by 3 bases and V by 6 bases; bases with no gene match: 13. Germline V gives CDR1 DFQATT, CDR2 SNEGSKA (reference sequence). CDR3 length: 15 residues. CDR3 residues: CSARRHSSGHYEQYF. The DNA for the CDR3 is TGCAGTGCCAGAAGGCATTCTAGCGGGCACTACGAGCAGTACTTC.

This clonotype has just a few counts. The rearrangement joins TRBV20-1 to TRBJ1-1; D gene uncertain. This CDR3 region has 12 residues. Germline lookup yields CDR1 DFQATT and CDR2 SNEGSKA (reference sequence). The ends were cut back, 4 bases at V and 10 bases at J, with 16 bases in the middle. CDR3 protein: CSAKTPNIVAFF. The DNA of the CDR3 is TGCAGTGCTAAAACCCCGAACATAGTAGCTTTCTTT.

The V call is TRBV5-1, the J call TRBJ1-1, with D hard to call. The CDR3 runs 15 residues. CDR1 is SGHRS and CDR2 is YFSETQ in the germline V gene. The germline V and J ends were trimmed by 4 bases and 6 bases, with 19 bases remaining between them. CDR3 nucleotides: TGCGCCAGCAGCCCCCCGGGTCTGAGAAACGCTGAAGCTTTCTTT. Translated, it gives CASSPPGLRNAEAFF.

This clonotype was counted ten times or more. This rearrangement joins TRBV5-1 to TRBJ1-1, with D perhaps TRBD1 (5 bases). CDR3 length equals 14 residues. Germline assignment: CDR1 SGHRS and CDR2 YFSETQ. V lost 3 bases to trimming and J lost 4 bases, with 13 bases between them. DNA for the CDR3: TGCGCCAGCAGCTGGGGCCATAACGGCACTGAAGCTTTCTTT. Protein product: CASSWGHNGTEAFF.

This clonotype turned up a few times. V and J are TRBV28 and TRBJ1-1, with D possibly TRBD1 on 5 matching bases. V gave up 4 bases and J gave up 3 bases, with 15 bases separating them. There are 15 residues in the CDR3. Looked up from germline, CDR1 is MDHEN and CDR2 is SYDVKM. The CDR3 protein is CASSSRFRGDTEAFF. The CDR3 region has the DNA TGTGCCAGCAGTTCTCGATTCCGAGGGGACACTGAAGCTTTCTTT.